The sequence of this T cell receptor (beta chain) was determined in a study of regulatory T cells in long-lasting Graves disease. The V end was cut by 0 bases, the J end by 5 bases, with 11 bases between. In germline, CDR1 is SGHRS, CDR2 YFSETQ. The CDR3 is made up of 14 amino acids. Noted time point: newly diagnosed GD, antithyroid drugs for less than 3 months. Making the TCR library involved RNA that had been extracted from PBMCs. Building the TCR beta libraries relied on iRepertoire HTBI primers, and CDR3 regions underwent Arm-PCR. Each CDR3 protein is one row after TCRdb ran MiXCR on the multiplex PCR reads. The repertoire has 450,000 to 600,000 distinct CDR3 sequences, 15% to 20% of them found once; the top ten carry 10% to 15%. These records were also assigned to another study, of T cells in Graves' hyperthyroidism and ophthalmopathy. That investigation notes: HTBI primers drove first-round RT-PCR of the TCR CDR3.

The material sequenced was peripheral blood mononuclear cells (PBMCs), taken at new diagnosis, from a patient treated with antithyroid drugs. This receptor was obtained from a man in his forties or fifties with Graves disease. The chain links TRBV5-1 to TRBJ2-5, with a possible D match to TRBD1 (5 bases). CDR3 protein: CASSLGSGMETQYF. The CDR3 DNA sequence: TGCGCCAGCAGCTTGGGTTCAGGGATGGAGACCCAGTACTTC.